These 31 T cell receptor beta chains were all obtained from the same sample, sequenced in a study of long-term antiretroviral therapy in people with HIV. immunoSEQ v3.0 was run at survey level. Repertoires were generated with immunoSEQ multiplex PCR, while TCRdb's copy carries only in-frame clones and drops some. Seen here are 24,000 or so clones, around 88% observed once, and the top ten hold just over 5%. The sequencing here drew on unsorted PBMCs, taken 3 years after starting antiretroviral therapy. These TCRs come from a man between 18 and 35 years old with HIV.

This chain connects TRBV5-8 to TRBJ1-4, with 8 bases identical to TRBD1. The CDR3 consists of 16 residues. Per the germline V gene, CDR1 is SGHTS and CDR2 is YDEGEE. With 4 bases clipped from V and 7 bases from J, the junction kept 12 bases outside the gene matches. The CDR3: CASSNALDRAFEKLFF. The CDR3 nucleotides are TGTGCCAGCAGCAACGCCCTGGACAGGGCCTTTGAAAAACTGTTTTTT. The full variable domain, with the rest looked up from reference TRBV5-8 and TRBJ1-4, is EAGVTQSPTHLIKTRGQQATLRCSPISGHTSVYWYQQALGLGLQFLLWYDEGEERNRGNFPPRFSGRQFPNYSSELNVNALELEDSALYLCASSNALDRAFEKLFFGSGTQLSVL.

The chain is built from TRBV10-1 and TRBJ1-2; a possible D gene is TRBD1 (6 bases). The CDR3 length is 13 residues. The germline V and J ends were trimmed by 6 bases and 2 bases, with 10 bases remaining between them. CDR1 and CDR2 (germline): WNHNN, SYGVQD (reference sequence). CDR3 in DNA: TGCGCCAGCAGCCGGGACATCAACTATGGCTACACCTTC. Protein: CASSRDINYGYTF.

This chain uses TRBV7-9 with TRBJ1-1, with a tentative D call TRBD1 (6 bases). V shed 5 bases and J shed 7 bases, with 20 bases lying between them. Germline CDR1 SEHNR, CDR2 FQNEAQ (reference sequence). The CDR3 contains 15 residues. The CDR3 bases are TGTGCCAGCAGCCCCCCGAAGGGGGGCTTAGGTGAAGCTTTCTTT. This codes for CASSPPKGGLGEAFF.

In its sample, this clone was seen a few times. The genes are TRBV28 and TRBJ1-5; no reliable D call. CDR3 size: 12 residues. The V gene's germline CDR1 is MDHEN and CDR2 SYDVKM. The V gene lost 4 bases and the J gene lost 5 bases, with 6 bases spanning the gap. CDR3 bases: TGTGCCAGCAGTTCAGGCGATCAGCCCCAGCATTTT. Protein sequence: CASSSGDQPQHF. The full variable domain, with the rest looked up from reference TRBV28 and TRBJ1-5, is DVKVTQSSRYLVKRTGEKVFLECVQDMDHENMFWYRQDPGLGLRLIYFSYDVKMKEKGDIPEGYSVSREKKERFSLILESASTNQTSMYLCASSSGDQPQHFGDGTRLSIL.

This sequence joins TRBV25-1 and TRBJ1-1; D is ambiguous. Germline CDR1 and CDR2: MGHDK and SYGVNS. The V and J ends lost 4 bases and 4 bases respectively, with 7 bases between them. The CDR3 is 12 residues long. The CDR3 coding sequence is TGTGCCAGCAGTGGAGGAGGCACTGAAGCTTTCTTT. Encoded protein: CASSGGGTEAFF. Full variable domain (outside the CDR3, taken from reference TRBV25-1 and TRBJ1-1): EADIYQTPRYLVIGTGKKITLECSQTMGHDKMYWYQQDPGMELHLIHYSYGVNSTEKGDLSSESTVSRIRTEHFPLTLESARPSHTSQYLCASSGGGTEAFFGQGTRLTVV.

V is TRBV5-1 and J is TRBJ1-1; tentative D call: TRBD1 (5 bases). The CDR3 sequence is 15 residues long. The V end was cut by 4 bases, the J end by 5 bases, with 18 bases between. Per germline, CDR1 SGHRS and CDR2 YFSETQ. The CDR3 region has the DNA TGCGCCAGCAGCCCGGATGGGGGTGGTTGGACTGAAGCTTTCTTT. Protein product: CASSPDGGGWTEAFF.

V usage is TRBV7-2 and J usage is TRBJ1-2; 9 bases align to TRBD1. The CDR3 is made up of 16 amino acids. Germline CDR1 reads SGHTA; CDR2 reads FQGNSA. V dropped 5 bases and J dropped 4; count of bases not matched to a gene: 11. The DNA of the CDR3 is TGTGCCAGCAGCCTCCAACCGGGACAGGGAAGCTATGGCTACACCTTC. This codes for CASSLQPGQGSYGYTF.

The chain carries TRBV7-9 and TRBJ1-1, with 7 positions matching TRBD1. CDR1 SEHNR and CDR2 FQNEAQ come from the germline V gene (reference sequence). This CDR3 region has 18 residues. Trimming cost V 3 bases and J 0 bases; bases outside gene matches: 13. The CDR3 bases are TGTGCCAGCAGCTTGATCTCCGGGGCAGGGGGAATGAACACTGAAGCTTTCTTT. It is translated as CASSLISGAGGMNTEAFF.

The rearrangement uses TRBV5-1 and TRBJ1-2; D not certain. Trimming pared 5 bases from V and 8 bases from J, leaving 13 bases between. The CDR3 has 12 residues. CDR1 and CDR2 from the germline V gene are SGHRS and YFSETQ. This chain's CDR3 is CASRMEARGYTF. The CDR3 nucleotides read TGCGCCAGCAGGATGGAGGCGCGGGGCTACACCTTC. Filled out from reference TRBV5-1 and TRBJ1-2, the complete variable domain reads KAGVTQTPRYLIKTRGQQVTLSCSPISGHRSVSWYQQTPGQGLQFLFEYFSETQRNKGNFPGRFSGRQFSNSRSEMNVSTLELGDSALYLCASRMEARGYTFGSGTRLTVV.

The chain links TRBV14 to TRBJ1-1; D remains ambiguous. The CDR3 runs 16 residues. The germline V gene has CDR1 SGHDN and CDR2 FVKESK. V was clipped by 0 bases and J by 3 bases, with 14 bases between them. CDR3 residues: CASSQDERGPHTEAFF. Written as DNA, the CDR3 is TGTGCCAGCAGCCAAGATGAGCGGGGTCCGCACACTGAAGCTTTCTTT.

This chain links TRBV2 with TRBJ2-1; no definite D call. This CDR3 comprises 11 residues. V gave up 6 bases and J gave up 9 bases, with 9 bases separating them. Per germline, CDR1 SNHLY and CDR2 FYNNEI. CDR3 coding DNA: TGTGCCAGCAGCTTCGGCGGTGAGCAGTTCTTC. This codes for CASSFGGEQFF.

This clone was observed a few times. J is TRBJ1-5 and V is TRBV19, with D tentatively TRBD1 (6 bases). The CDR3 has 13 residues. Trimming took off 3 bases at V and 8 bases at J, with 11 bases between the two ends. CDR1 and CDR2 (germline): LNHDA, SQIVND (reference sequence). The CDR3 DNA follows: TGTGCCAGTAGTATGCCGGGGGGCGAGCCCCAGCATTTT. This sequence encodes CASSMPGGEPQHF.

The CDR3 DNA reads TGTGCCAGCAGTGAATACCCGACAGGGGGGCATGAGCAGTTCTTC. Its protein is CASSEYPTGGHEQFF. The J gene is TRBJ2-1, the V gene TRBV25-1; 9 nucleotides align to TRBD1. CDR1 is MGHDK and CDR2 is SYGVNS in the germline V gene. The junction had 5 bases not matched to a gene; V was cut back by 0 bases and J by 8 bases. The CDR3 is 15 amino acids. Full variable domain (remainder filled in from reference TRBV25-1 and TRBJ2-1): EADIYQTPRYLVIGTGKKITLECSQTMGHDKMYWYQQDPGMELHLIHYSYGVNSTEKGDLSSESTVSRIRTEHFPLTLESARPSHTSQYLCASSEYPTGGHEQFFGPGTRLTVL.

For the CDR3, the DNA is TGTGCCAGTAGTATCGGACAGCTTACAGATACGCAGTATTTT. Residues: CASSIGQLTDTQYF. This chain links TRBV19 with TRBJ2-3; a weak D match, TRBD1 (6 bases). The germline V and J ends were trimmed by 3 bases and 3 bases, with 10 bases remaining between them. This CDR3 contains 14 residues. Germline V gene sequence: CDR1 LNHDA, CDR2 SQIVND (reference sequence).

About this clone: Relative to the germline gene, one junction end is altered; a read error may explain this. The rearrangement joins TRBV4-2 to TRBJ2-1; the match to TRBD2 covers 15 bases. CDR3 length: 16 amino acids. The germline gives CDR1 LGHNA, CDR2 YNFKEQ. CDR3 in DNA: TGTGCCAGCAGCCAAGACGGGACTAGCGGGGGGAATGAGCAGCTCTTC. As protein: CASSQDGTSGGNEQLF.

The chain couples TRBV19 to TRBJ1-2; D is uncertain. The CDR3 totals 14 residues. Per the germline V gene, CDR1 is LNHDA and CDR2 is SQIVND (reference sequence). The ends were cut back, 1 base at V and 5 bases at J, with 11 bases in the middle. The CDR3 DNA follows: TGTGCCAGTAGTATAGGCAGCTCTGAGTATGGCTACACCTTC. Translating gives CASSIGSSEYGYTF.

This clone was counted once. V and J are TRBV18 and TRBJ2-2; 7 bases line up with TRBD1. V lost 4 bases and J lost 5; bases outside the gene matches: 7. There are 15 residues in the CDR3. Germline V CDR1 and CDR2: KGHSH, LQKENI. This CDR3 is CASSLSRDSTGELFF. CDR3 DNA sequence: TGTGCCAGCTCACTGTCCCGGGACAGTACCGGGGAGCTGTTTTTT.

The rearrangement joins TRBV2 to TRBJ1-5; D might be TRBD1 (6 bases). The CDR3 is 16 residues long. V was pared by 7 bases and J by 1 base, with 17 bases between. Germline CDR1 SNHLY, CDR2 FYNNEI. The CDR3 loop reads CASTVRRGWSNQPQHF. The CDR3 DNA sequence: TGTGCCAGCACGGTCCGCAGGGGCTGGAGCAATCAGCCCCAGCATTTT. Full variable domain (rest looked up from reference TRBV2 and TRBJ1-5): EPEVTQTPSHQVTQMGQEVILRCVPISNHLYFYWYRQILGQKVEFLVSFYNNEISEKSEIFDDQFSVERPDGSNFTLKIRSTKLEDSAMYFCASTVRRGWSNQPQHFGDGTRLSIL.

This chain joins TRBV2 and TRBJ2-3; tentative D call: TRBD1 (5 bases). Germline CDR1 SNHLY, CDR2 FYNNEI. CDR3 length: 14 residues. Trimming took 2 bases from V and 2 from J, leaving 8 bases between them. This CDR3 is CASSERQYTDTQYF. Written as DNA, the CDR3 is TGTGCCAGCAGTGAAAGACAGTACACAGATACGCAGTATTTT.

This chain uses TRBV2 with TRBJ2-7, with 11 positions matching TRBD2. V lost 7 bases, J lost 6 bases, and 8 bases stayed unmatched. CDR3 size: 14 residues. Germline V gives CDR1 SNHLY, CDR2 FYNNEI. The CDR3 spells CASTLAGGPGEQYV. The CDR3 coding sequence is TGTGCCAGCACCTTAGCGGGGGGGCCGGGCGAGCAGTACGTC.

This chain connects TRBV6-6 to TRBJ2-7; D uncertain. From germline, CDR1 is MNHNY and CDR2 SVGAGI (reference sequence). The CDR3 totals 12 residues. Trimming took 4 bases from V and 5 from J, leaving 9 bases between them. This CDR3 is CASSLGWDEQYF. CDR3 nucleotides: TGTGCCAGCAGTTTGGGGTGGGACGAGCAGTACTTC.

CDR3 nucleotides: TGTGCCAGCTACGTTCAGGGTAGCGGGGGGGCCGCTGAAGAGCAGTTCTTC. It codes for CASYVQGSGGAAEEQFF. The chain employs TRBV28 and TRBJ2-1; TRBD2 matches 11 bases. Germline V CDR1 and CDR2: MDHEN, SYDVKM. The CDR3 is made up of 17 amino acids. V lost 8 bases, J lost 10 bases, and 19 bases stayed unmatched.

This rearrangement joins TRBV7-9 to TRBJ2-1; D is uncertain. Germline lookup yields CDR1 SEHNR and CDR2 FQNEAQ (reference sequence). This CDR3 is 17 amino acids long. V dropped 6 bases and J dropped 2 bases, with 20 bases sitting between them. For the CDR3, the DNA is TGTGCCAGCAGGAGGACCTCCGGGCCTACCACCTACAATGAGCAGTTCTTC. It encodes CASRRTSGPTTYNEQFF.

The J gene is TRBJ2-1, the V gene TRBV7-2, with D possibly being TRBD2 (5 bases). V was pared by 3 bases and J by 9 bases, with 24 bases between. The CDR3 loop spans 17 amino acids. CDR1 and CDR2 from the germline V gene are SGHTA and FQGNSA. The chain's CDR3 is CASSLIPPGILYSEQFF. The CDR3 nucleotides read TGTGCCAGCAGCTTGATCCCTCCGGGAATCCTGTATAGTGAGCAGTTCTTC.

This chain uses TRBV4-1 with TRBJ2-2; D may be TRBD2 (6 bases). Germline loops: CDR1 MGHRA, CDR2 YSYEKL. V was shortened by 8 bases and J by 6 bases, with 16 bases between the two germline ends. This CDR3 is 14 amino acids long. CDR3 in DNA: TGCGCCAGCCGGGAGCCAGGGATGGCCGGGGAGCTGTTTTTT. Amino acids: CASREPGMAGELFF.

This sequence joins TRBV5-4 and TRBJ1-2, with 8 bases lining up with TRBD1. The junction had 5 bases not matched to a gene; V was cut back by 0 bases and J by 4 bases. Germline CDR1 is SGHNT and CDR2 is YYREEE (reference sequence). The CDR3 covers 15 residues. CDR3 sequence reads: CASSLDRGMSYGYTF. The CDR3 nucleotides read TGTGCCAGCAGCTTGGACAGGGGGATGTCCTATGGCTACACCTTC.

This chain connects TRBV27 to TRBJ1-6; the D is unclear. The CDR3 has 16 amino acids. CDR1 and CDR2 (germline): MNHEY, SMNVEV (reference sequence). Trimming removed 0 bases at V and 0 bases at J, with 6 bases between. The CDR3 DNA follows: TGTGCCAGCAGTTTATCCGGTAGCTCCTATAATTCACCCCTCCACTTT. Protein: CASSLSGSSYNSPLHF.

The chain employs TRBV20-1 and TRBJ2-5; D unresolved. V was shortened by 6 bases and J by 6 bases, with 11 bases between the two germline ends. The germline CDR1 and CDR2 sequences are DFQATT and SNEGSKA (reference sequence). The CDR3 extends over 11 amino acids. The CDR3 sequence: CSAHKGKTQYF. The CDR3 bases are TGCAGTGCGCACAAGGGAAAGACCCAGTACTTC.

The chain uses TRBV6-6 and TRBJ2-5; no clear D gene. Trimming left V 6 bases short and J 1 base short, with 9 bases between. The CDR3 is 13 amino acids. Germline CDR1 reads MNHNY; CDR2 reads SVGAGI (reference sequence). The CDR3 here is CASSPTRQETQYF. DNA for the CDR3: TGTGCCAGCAGCCCGACACGCCAAGAGACCCAGTACTTC.

The rearrangement joins TRBV2 to TRBJ1-5; D is undetermined. Germline V CDR1 and CDR2: SNHLY, FYNNEI. V lost 6 bases and J lost 7, with 10 bases in between. CDR3 length: 12 amino acids. CDR3 residues: CASSLRGQPQHF. CDR3 DNA sequence: TGTGCCAGCAGCCTCCGCGGCCAGCCCCAGCATTTT.

The chain couples TRBV6-5 to TRBJ2-7; no firm D call. This CDR3 has 15 residues. Per the germline V gene, CDR1 is MNHEY and CDR2 is SVGAGI. Trimming took off 8 bases at V and 2 bases at J, with 19 bases between the two ends. The CDR3 sequence: CASRPNGPDAYEQYF. The CDR3 region has the DNA TGTGCCAGCCGCCCCAACGGGCCTGACGCCTACGAGCAGTACTTC.